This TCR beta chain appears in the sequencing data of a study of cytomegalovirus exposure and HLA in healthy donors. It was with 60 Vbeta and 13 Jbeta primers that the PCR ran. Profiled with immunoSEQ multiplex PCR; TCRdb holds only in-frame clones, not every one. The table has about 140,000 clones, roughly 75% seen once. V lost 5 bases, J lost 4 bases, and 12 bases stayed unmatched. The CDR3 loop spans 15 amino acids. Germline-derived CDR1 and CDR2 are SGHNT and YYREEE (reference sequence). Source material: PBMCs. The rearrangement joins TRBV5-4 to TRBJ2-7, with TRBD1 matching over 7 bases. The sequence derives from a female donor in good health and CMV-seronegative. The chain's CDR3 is CASSLSRGQTYEQYF. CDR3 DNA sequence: TGTGCCAGCAGTTTGTCAAGGGGGCAGACTTACGAGCAGTACTTC.